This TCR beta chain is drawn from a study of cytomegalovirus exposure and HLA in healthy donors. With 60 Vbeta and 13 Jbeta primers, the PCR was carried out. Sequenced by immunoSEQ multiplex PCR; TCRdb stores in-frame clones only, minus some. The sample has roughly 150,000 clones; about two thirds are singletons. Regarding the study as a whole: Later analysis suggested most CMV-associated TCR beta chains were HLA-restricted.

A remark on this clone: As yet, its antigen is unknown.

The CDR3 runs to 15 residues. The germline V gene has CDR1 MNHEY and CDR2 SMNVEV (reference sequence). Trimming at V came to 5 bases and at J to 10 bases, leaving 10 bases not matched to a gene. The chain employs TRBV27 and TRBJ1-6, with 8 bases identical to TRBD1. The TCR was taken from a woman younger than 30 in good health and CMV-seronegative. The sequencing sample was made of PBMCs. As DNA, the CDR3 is TGTGCCAGCAGTCATGGGACAGGACACGCATCACCCCTCCACTTT. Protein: CASSHGTGHASPLHF.